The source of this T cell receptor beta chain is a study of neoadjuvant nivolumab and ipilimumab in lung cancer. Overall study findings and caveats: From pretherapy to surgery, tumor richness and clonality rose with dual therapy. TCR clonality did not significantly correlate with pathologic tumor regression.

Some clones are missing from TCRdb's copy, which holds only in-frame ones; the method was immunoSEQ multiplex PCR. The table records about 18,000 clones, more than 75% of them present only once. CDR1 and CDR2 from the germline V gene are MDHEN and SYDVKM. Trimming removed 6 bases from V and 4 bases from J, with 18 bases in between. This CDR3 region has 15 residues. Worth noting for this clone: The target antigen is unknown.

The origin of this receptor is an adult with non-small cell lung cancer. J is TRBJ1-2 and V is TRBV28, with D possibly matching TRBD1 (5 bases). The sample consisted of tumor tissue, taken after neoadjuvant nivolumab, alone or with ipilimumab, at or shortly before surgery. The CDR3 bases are TGTGCCAGCAGCCCCGGTGGTCCGGGGGGCTATGGCTACACCTTC. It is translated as CASSPGGPGGYGYTF.